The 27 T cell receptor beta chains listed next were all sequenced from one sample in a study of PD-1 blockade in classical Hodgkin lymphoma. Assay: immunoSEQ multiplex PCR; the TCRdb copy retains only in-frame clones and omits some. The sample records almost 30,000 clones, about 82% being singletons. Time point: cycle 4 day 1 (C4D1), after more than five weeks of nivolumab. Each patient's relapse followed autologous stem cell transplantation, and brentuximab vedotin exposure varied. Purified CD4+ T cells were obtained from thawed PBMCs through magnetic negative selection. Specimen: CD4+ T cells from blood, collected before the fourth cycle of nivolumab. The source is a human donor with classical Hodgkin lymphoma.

The CDR3: CASSLRLLEGETQYF. The CDR3 nucleotides are TGTGCCAGCAGCTTGAGGTTATTGGAGGGGGAGACCCAGTACTTC. The chain couples TRBV5-6 to TRBJ2-5; weak D call: TRBD2 (6 bases). CDR1 and CDR2 from the germline V gene are SGHDT and YYEEEE. V lost 1 base and J 5 bases, leaving 15 bases between the germline ends. CDR3 length: 15 residues.

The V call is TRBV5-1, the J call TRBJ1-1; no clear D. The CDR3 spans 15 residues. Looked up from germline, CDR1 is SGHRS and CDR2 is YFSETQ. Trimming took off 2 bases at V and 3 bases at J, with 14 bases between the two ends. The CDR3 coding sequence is TGCGCCAGCAGCTTCGGTGGCAGGAGATACACTGAAGCTTTCTTT. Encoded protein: CASSFGGRRYTEAFF.

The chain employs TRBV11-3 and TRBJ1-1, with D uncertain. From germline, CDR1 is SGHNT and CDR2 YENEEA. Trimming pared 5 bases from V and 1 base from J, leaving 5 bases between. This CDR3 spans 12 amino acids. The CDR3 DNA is TGTGCCAGCAGCAAGGGGAACACTGAAGCTTTCTTT. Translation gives CASSKGNTEAFF.

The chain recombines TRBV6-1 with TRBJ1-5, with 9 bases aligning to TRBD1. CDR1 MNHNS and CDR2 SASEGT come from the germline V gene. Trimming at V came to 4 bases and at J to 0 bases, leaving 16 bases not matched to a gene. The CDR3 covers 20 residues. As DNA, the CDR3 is TGTGCCAGCAGTGCCTCACCGGGACAGGGTACAGTTTATAGCAATCAGCCCCAGCATTTT. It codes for CASSASPGQGTVYSNQPQHF.

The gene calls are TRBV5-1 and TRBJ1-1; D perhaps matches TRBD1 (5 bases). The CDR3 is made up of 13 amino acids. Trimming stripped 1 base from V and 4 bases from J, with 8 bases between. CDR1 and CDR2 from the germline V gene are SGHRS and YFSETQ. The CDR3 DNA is TGCGCCAGCAGCTTGTGGGGGAGCACTGAAGCTTTCTTT. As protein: CASSLWGSTEAFF.

The CDR3: CASSLVAGADGELFF. The CDR3 nucleotides read TGCGCCAGCAGCTTGGTGGCGGGGGCGGACGGGGAGCTGTTTTTT. The chain couples TRBV5-1 to TRBJ2-2, with a tentative D call TRBD2 (7 bases). V lost 0 bases and J 7 bases, leaving 13 bases between the germline ends. Germline lookup yields CDR1 SGHRS and CDR2 YFSETQ. This CDR3 has 15 amino acids.

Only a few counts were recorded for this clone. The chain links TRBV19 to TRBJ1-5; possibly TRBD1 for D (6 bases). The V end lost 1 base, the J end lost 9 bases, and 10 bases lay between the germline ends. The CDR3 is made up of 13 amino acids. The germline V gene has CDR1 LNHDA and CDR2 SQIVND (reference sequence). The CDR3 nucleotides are TGTGCCAGTAGTATAGGAGGGGGGTGGCCCCAGCATTTT. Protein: CASSIGGGWPQHF.

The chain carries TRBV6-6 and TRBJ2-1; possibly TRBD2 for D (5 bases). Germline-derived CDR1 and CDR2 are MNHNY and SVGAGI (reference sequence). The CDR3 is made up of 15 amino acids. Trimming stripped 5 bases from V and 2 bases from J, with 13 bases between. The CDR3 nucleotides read TGTGCCAGCAGTCCACACCGGGGAACCTACAATGAGCAGTTCTTC. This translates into CASSPHRGTYNEQFF.

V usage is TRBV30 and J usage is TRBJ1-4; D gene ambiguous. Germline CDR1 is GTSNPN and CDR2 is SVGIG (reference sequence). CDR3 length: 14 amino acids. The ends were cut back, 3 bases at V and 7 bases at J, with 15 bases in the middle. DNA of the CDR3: TGTGCCTGGAGCCTGACAAGCTCGCCTGAAAAACTGTTTTTT. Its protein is CAWSLTSSPEKLFF.

Written as DNA, the CDR3 is TGTGCCAGCAGCTTAGCACAGGGGGCAGGTCAGCCCCAGCATTTT. This codes for CASSLAQGAGQPQHF. This sequence joins TRBV7-1 and TRBJ1-5; 9 nucleotides match TRBD1. TRBV7-1 is an ORF for which the function is uncertain. The CDR3 extends over 15 amino acids. With 4 bases clipped from V and 6 bases from J, the junction kept 7 bases outside the gene matches.

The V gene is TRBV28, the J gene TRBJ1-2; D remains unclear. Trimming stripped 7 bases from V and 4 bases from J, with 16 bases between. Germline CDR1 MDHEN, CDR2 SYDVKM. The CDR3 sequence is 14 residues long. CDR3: CASTRSMLLYGYTF. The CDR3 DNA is TGTGCCAGCACCAGGAGTATGCTACTCTATGGCTACACCTTC.

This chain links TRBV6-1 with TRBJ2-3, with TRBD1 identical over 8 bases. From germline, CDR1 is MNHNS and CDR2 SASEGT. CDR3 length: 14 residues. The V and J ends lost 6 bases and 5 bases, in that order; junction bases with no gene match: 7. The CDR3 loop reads CASSAQGAQDTQYF. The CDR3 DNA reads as TGTGCCAGCAGCGCGCAGGGGGCGCAAGATACGCAGTATTTT.

The CDR3 region has the DNA TGCGCCAGCAGCCACCAGGGAGATACGCAGTATTTT. Protein: CASSHQGDTQYF. V is TRBV5-1 and J is TRBJ2-3; a possible D gene is TRBD1 (5 bases). With 4 bases removed from V and 5 bases from J, the gap between germline ends came to 8 bases. Germline-derived CDR1 and CDR2 are SGHRS and YFSETQ. CDR3 length: 12 residues.

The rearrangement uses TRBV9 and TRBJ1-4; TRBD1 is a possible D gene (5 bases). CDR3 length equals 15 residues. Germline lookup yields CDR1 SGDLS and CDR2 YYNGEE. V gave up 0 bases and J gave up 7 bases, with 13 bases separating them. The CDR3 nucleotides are TGTGCCAGCAGCGTAGCTGCCCAGGGATTTGAAAAACTGTTTTTT. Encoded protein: CASSVAAQGFEKLFF.

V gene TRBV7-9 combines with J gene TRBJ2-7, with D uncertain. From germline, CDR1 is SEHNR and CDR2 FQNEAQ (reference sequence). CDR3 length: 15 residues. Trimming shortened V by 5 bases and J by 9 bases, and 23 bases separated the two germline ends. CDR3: CASSDSSPQRRAQYF. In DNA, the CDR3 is TGTGCCAGCAGCGATTCCAGTCCCCAACGACGAGCGCAGTACTTC.

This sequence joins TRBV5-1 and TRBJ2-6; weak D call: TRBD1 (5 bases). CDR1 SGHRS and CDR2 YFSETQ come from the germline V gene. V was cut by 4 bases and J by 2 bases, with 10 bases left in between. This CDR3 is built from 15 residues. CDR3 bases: TGCGCCAGCAGCGCTCCCAGGGCTGGGGCCAACGTCCTGACTTTC. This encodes CASSAPRAGANVLTF.

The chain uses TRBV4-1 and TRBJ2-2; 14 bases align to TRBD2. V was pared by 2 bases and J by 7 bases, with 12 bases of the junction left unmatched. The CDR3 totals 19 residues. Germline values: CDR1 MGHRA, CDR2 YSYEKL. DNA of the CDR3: TGCGCCAGCAGCCAACCCCTTGGGACTAGCGGGGGTCGATACGGGGAGCTGTTTTTT. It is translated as CASSQPLGTSGGRYGELFF.

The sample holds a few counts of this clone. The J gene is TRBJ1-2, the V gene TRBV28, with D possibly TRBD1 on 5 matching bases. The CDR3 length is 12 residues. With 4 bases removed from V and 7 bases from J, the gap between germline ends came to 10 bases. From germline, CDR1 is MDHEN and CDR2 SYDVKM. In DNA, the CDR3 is TGTGCCAGCAGTTCTTCAGGGTCTGGCTACACCTTC. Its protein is CASSSSGSGYTF.

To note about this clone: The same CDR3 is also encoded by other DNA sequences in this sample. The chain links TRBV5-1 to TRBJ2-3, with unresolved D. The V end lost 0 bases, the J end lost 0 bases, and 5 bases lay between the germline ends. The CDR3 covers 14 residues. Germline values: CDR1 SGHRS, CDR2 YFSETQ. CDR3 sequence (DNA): TGCGCCAGCAGCTTGGTTGGCAGCACAGATACGCAGTATTTT. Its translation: CASSLVGSTDTQYF. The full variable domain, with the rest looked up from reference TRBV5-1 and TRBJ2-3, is KAGVTQTPRYLIKTRGQQVTLSCSPISGHRSVSWYQQTPGQGLQFLFEYFSETQRNKGNFPGRFSGRQFSNSRSEMNVSTLELGDSALYLCASSLVGSTDTQYFGPGTRLTVL.

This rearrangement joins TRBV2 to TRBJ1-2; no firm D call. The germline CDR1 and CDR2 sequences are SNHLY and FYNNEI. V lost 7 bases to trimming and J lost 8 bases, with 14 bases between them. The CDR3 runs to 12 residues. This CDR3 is CASMEGNRGYTF. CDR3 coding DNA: TGTGCCAGCATGGAAGGGAATAGGGGCTACACCTTC. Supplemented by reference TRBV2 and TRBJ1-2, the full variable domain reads EPEVTQTPSHQVTQMGQEVILRCVPISNHLYFYWYRQILGQKVEFLVSFYNNEISEKSEIFDDQFSVERPDGSNFTLKIRSTKLEDSAMYFCASMEGNRGYTFGSGTRLTVV.

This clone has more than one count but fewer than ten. The CDR3: CASSFGQTYGYTF. DNA of the CDR3: TGCGCCAGCAGCTTTGGGCAGACCTATGGCTACACCTTC. V usage is TRBV5-1 and J usage is TRBJ1-2; D gene ambiguous. The germline CDR1 and CDR2 sequences are SGHRS and YFSETQ. The ends were cut back, 2 bases at V and 4 bases at J, with 9 bases in the middle. CDR3 length: 13 amino acids.

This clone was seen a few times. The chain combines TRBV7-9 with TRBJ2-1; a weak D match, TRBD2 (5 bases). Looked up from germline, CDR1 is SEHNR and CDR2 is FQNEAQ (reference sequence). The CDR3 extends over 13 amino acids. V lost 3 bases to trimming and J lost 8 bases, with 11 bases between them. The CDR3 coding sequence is TGTGCCAGCAGCTTCATCGGGGTGGATGAGCAGTTCTTC. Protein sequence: CASSFIGVDEQFF.

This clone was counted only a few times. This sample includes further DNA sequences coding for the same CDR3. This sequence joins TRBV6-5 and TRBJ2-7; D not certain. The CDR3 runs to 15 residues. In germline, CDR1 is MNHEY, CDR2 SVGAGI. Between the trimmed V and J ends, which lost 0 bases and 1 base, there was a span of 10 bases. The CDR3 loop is CASSYSSLGSYEQYF. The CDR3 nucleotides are TGTGCCAGCAGTTACTCGAGTCTCGGATCCTACGAGCAGTACTTC.

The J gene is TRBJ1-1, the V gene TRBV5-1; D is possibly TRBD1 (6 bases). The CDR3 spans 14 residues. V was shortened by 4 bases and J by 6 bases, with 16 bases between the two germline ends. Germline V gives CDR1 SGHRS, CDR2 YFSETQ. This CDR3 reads CASSRRGPQAEAFF. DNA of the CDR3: TGCGCCAGCAGCCGCAGGGGACCACAGGCTGAAGCTTTCTTT.

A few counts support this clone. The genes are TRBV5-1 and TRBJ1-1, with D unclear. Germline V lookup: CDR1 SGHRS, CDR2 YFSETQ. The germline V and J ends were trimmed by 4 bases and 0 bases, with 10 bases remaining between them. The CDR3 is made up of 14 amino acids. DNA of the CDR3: TGCGCCAGCAGCCTACACAGAGTGAACACTGAAGCTTTCTTT. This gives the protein CASSLHRVNTEAFF.

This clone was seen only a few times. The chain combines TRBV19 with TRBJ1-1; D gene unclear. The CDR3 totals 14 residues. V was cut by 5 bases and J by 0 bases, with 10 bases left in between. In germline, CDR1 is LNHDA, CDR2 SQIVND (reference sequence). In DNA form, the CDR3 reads TGTGCCAGTAGTTCGCATGGGCTGAACACTGAAGCTTTCTTT. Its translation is CASSSHGLNTEAFF.

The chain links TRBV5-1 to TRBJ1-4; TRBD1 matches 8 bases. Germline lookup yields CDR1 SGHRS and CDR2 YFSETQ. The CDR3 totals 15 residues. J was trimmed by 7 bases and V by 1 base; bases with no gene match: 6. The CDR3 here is CASSLQGASGEKLFF. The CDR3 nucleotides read TGCGCCAGCAGCTTGCAGGGGGCCTCTGGTGAAAAACTGTTTTTT.